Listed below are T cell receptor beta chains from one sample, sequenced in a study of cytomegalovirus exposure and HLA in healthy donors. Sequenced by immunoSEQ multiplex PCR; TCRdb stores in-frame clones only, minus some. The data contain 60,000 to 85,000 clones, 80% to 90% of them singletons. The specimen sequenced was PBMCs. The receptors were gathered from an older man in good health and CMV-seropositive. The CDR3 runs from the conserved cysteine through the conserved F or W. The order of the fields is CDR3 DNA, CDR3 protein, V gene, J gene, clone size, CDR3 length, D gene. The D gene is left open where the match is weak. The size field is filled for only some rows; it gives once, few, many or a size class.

TGTGCCAGCAGCTTAAAGGGACAGGGTACGGGTCAGCCCCAGCATTTT	CASSLKGQGTGQPQHF	TRBV7-8	TRBJ1-5	.	16	TRBD1
TGTGCCAGCAGTTTCGGGAGGGAGACCCAGTACTTC	CASSFGRETQYF	TRBV28	TRBJ2-5	.	12	TRBD2
TGTGCCAGCAGCCCGCGGGAGACCAAGAACACCATATATTTT	CASSPRETKNTIYF	TRBV14	TRBJ1-3	.	14	.
TGTGCCAGCAGTGTAGCAGGGGGCAAACCAACCGGGGAGCTGTTTTTT	CASSVAGGKPTGELFF	TRBV2	TRBJ2-2	once	16	TRBD1
TGTGCCAGCAGCGAGAGAGACATCACCGGGGAGCTGTTTTTT	CASSERDITGELFF	TRBV9	TRBJ2-2	.	14	.
TGTGCCAGCAGCCAGAACAGGGTCAATGAGCAGTTCTTC	CASSQNRVNEQFF	TRBV14	TRBJ2-1	.	13	.
TGTGCCAGCATGGGCAGGGGGTCGGGCGAGCAGTACTTC	CASMGRGSGEQYF	TRBV7-9	TRBJ2-7	.	13	TRBD1
TGTGCCAGCAGCTCGCCTCCGGGACAGTTGTACTTC	CASSSPPGQLYF	TRBV7-3	TRBJ2-7	.	12	TRBD1
TGTGCCAGCTCACCAGACCTCTCGGGGGGCTACACCTTC	CASSPDLSGGYTF	TRBV18	TRBJ1-2	once	13	.
TGTGCCAGCAGTGCGCCCCTCCAGGGGAACACTGAAGCTTTCTTT	CASSAPLQGNTEAFF	TRBV2	TRBJ1-1	.	15	.
TGTGCCAGCAGTTACTCCGGGACAGGGTCGTCGCAGCCCCAGCATTTT	CASSYSGTGSSQPQHF	TRBV6-6	TRBJ1-5	.	16	TRBD1
TGTGCCACCAGCGGGCTTGGGAACACCATATATTTT	CATSGLGNTIYF	TRBV15	TRBJ1-3	.	12	.
TGTGCCAGCAGCCCCCTCTACGAGCAGTACTTC	CASSPLYEQYF	TRBV7-2	TRBJ2-7	.	11	.
TGTGCCAGCAGTCCCCGACAGGGTGGGACTGAAGCTTTCTTT	CASSPRQGGTEAFF	TRBV6-8	TRBJ1-1	.	14	TRBD1
TGTGCCAGCAGCACCCCCTGGACAGGGCGCCAAGAGACCCAGTACTTC	CASSTPWTGRQETQYF	TRBV28	TRBJ2-5	few	16	TRBD1
TGTGCCAGCAGTTACTCGGGGGGGGCCGGTGACTATGGCTACACCTTC	CASSYSGGAGDYGYTF	TRBV6-5	TRBJ1-2	.	16	.